This TCR beta chain is from a study of shared clonotypes between healthy human individuals. Broader study findings: What rarefaction showed was incomplete sorted-subset sequencing despite large depth. Generally, estimated richness proved larger in naive subsets than it did in memory subsets.

Investigators divided CD4+ cells into CD45RA+ naive and CD45RA-negative memory subsets. The method was immunoSEQ multiplex PCR; TCRdb's version includes in-frame clones alone and lacks a portion of them. In the table there are a few hundred thousand clones, 97% of which are singletons. The CDR3 covers 16 residues. The germline gives CDR1 SGHRS, CDR2 YFSETQ. V lost 4 bases, J lost 5 bases, and 10 bases stayed unmatched. Note on this clone: Its target is unknown.

The sequenced sample was naive CD4+ T cells sorted from blood. Regarding subset: CD45RA+ positively selected. The TCR was taken from a woman in her 30s in good health. The V and J genes are TRBV5-1 and TRBJ2-1; 9 bases align to TRBD2. CDR3 DNA sequence: TGCGCCAGCAGCATGGTTAGCGGGAGTGGGAACAATGAGCAGTTCTTC. Translated, it gives CASSMVSGSGNNEQFF.